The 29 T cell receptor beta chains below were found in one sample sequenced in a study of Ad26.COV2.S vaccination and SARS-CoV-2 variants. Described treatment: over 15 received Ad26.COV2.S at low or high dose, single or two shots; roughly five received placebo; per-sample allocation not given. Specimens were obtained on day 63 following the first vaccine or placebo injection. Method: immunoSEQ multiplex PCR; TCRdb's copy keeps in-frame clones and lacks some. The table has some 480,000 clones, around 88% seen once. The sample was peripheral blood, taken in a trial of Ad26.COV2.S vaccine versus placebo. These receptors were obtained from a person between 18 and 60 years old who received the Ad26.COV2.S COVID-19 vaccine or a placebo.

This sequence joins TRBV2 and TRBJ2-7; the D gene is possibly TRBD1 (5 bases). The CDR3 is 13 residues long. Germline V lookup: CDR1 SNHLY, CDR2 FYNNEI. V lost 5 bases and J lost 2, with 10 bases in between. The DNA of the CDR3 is TGTGCCAGCAGTCGCCAGGGAACCTACGAGCAGTACTTC. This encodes CASSRQGTYEQYF.

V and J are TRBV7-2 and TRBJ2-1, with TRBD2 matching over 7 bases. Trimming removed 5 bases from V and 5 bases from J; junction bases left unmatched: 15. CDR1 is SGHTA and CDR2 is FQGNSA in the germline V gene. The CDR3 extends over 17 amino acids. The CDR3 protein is CASSLQLGGRRNNEQFF. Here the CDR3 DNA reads TGTGCCAGCAGCCTTCAATTAGGCGGGAGACGTAACAATGAGCAGTTCTTC.

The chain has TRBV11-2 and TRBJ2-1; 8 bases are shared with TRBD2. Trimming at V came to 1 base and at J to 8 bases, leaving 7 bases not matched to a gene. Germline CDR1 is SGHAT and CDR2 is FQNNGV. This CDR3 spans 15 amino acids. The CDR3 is CASSLVPGLVYEQFF. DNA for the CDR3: TGTGCCAGCAGCTTAGTTCCGGGACTAGTTTATGAGCAGTTCTTC.

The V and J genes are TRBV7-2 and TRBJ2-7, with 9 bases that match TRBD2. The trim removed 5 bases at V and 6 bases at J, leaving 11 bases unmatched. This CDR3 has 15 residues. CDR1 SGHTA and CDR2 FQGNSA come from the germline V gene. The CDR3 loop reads CASSQSSGSGAEQYF. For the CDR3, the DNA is TGTGCCAGCAGCCAGAGTAGCGGGAGCGGGGCCGAGCAGTACTTC.

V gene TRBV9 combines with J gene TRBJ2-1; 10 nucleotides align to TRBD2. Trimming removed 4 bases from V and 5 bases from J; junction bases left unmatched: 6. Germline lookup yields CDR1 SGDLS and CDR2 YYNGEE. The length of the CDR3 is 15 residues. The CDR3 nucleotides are TGTGCCAGCAGCCCCCGGACTAGCGGTCACAATGAGCAGTTCTTC. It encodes CASSPRTSGHNEQFF.

The DNA for the CDR3 is TGTGCCTGGAGTGTAGGGGGTAATGAAAAACTGTTTTTT. Amino acid sequence: CAWSVGGNEKLFF. The rearrangement uses TRBV30 and TRBJ1-4, with a tentative D call TRBD1 (6 bases). CDR1 and CDR2 (germline): GTSNPN, SVGIG (reference sequence). V was cut by 0 bases and J by 4 bases, with 6 bases left in between. The CDR3 spans 13 residues. The complete variable domain, with remaining parts taken from reference TRBV30 and TRBJ1-4, reads SQTIHQWPATLVQPVGSPLSLECTVEGTSNPNLYWYRQAAGRGLQLLFYSVGIGQISSEVPQNLSASRPQDRQFILSSKKLLLSDSGFYLCAWSVGGNEKLFFGSGTQLSVL.

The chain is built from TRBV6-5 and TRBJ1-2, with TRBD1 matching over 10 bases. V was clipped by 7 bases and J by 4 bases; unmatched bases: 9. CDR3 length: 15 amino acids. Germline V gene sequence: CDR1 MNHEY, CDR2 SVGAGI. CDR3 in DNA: TGTGCCAGCACCGAAACCGGGACAGGGGTCTATGGCTACACCTTC. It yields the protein CASTETGTGVYGYTF.

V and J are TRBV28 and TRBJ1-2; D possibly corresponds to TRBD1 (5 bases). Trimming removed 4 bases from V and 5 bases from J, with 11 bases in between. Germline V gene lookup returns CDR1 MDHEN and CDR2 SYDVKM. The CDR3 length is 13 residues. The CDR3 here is CASSSTEPYGYTF. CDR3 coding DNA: TGTGCCAGCAGTTCGACAGAACCATATGGCTACACCTTC.

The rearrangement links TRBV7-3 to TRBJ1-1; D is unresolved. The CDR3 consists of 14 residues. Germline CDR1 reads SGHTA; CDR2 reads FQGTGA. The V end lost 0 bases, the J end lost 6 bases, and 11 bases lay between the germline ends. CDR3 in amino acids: CASSLTGGLAEAFF. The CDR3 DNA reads TGTGCCAGCAGCTTAACGGGCGGACTCGCTGAAGCTTTCTTT.

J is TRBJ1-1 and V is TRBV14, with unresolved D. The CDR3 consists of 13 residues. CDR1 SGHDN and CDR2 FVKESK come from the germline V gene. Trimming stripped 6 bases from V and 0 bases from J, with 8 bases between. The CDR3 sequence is CASSYDMNTEAFF. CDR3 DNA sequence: TGTGCCAGCAGTTATGACATGAACACTGAAGCTTTCTTT. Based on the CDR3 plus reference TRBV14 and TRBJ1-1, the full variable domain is EAGVTQFPSHSVIEKGQTVTLRCDPISGHDNLYWYRRVMGKEIKFLLHFVKESKQDESGMPNNRFLAERTGGTYSTLKVQPAELEDSGVYFCASSYDMNTEAFFGQGTRLTVV.

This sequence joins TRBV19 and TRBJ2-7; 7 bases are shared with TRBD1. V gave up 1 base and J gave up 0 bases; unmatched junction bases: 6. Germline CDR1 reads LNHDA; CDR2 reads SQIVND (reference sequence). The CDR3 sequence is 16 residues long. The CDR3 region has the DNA TGTGCCAGTAGTATAGGGGGACAGTTGAGCTCCTACGAGCAGTACTTC. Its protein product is CASSIGGQLSSYEQYF.

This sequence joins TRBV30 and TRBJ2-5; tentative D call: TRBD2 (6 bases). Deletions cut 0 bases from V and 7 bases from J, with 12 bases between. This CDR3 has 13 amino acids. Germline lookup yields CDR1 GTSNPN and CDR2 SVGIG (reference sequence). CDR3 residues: CAWSVANGGTQYF. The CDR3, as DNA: TGTGCCTGGAGTGTGGCCAACGGGGGGACCCAGTACTTC.

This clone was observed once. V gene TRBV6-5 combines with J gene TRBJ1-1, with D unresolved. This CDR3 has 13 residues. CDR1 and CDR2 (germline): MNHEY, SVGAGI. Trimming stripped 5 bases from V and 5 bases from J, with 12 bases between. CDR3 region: CASSPGWGTEAFF. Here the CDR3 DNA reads TGTGCCAGCAGTCCCGGGTGGGGAACTGAAGCTTTCTTT.

CDR3 in amino acids: CASSKFSGNTIYF. CDR3 sequence (DNA): TGCGCCAGCAGCAAGTTCTCTGGAAACACCATATATTTT. This chain links TRBV5-1 with TRBJ1-3; D call uncertain. Trimming took off 4 bases at V and 0 bases at J, with 5 bases between the two ends. CDR1 is SGHRS, CDR2 YFSETQ, per germline. There are 13 residues in the CDR3.

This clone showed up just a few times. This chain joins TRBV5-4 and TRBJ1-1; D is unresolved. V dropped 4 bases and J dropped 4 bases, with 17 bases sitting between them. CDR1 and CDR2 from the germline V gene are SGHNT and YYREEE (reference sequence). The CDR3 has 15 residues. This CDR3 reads CASSPGSGGFTEAFF. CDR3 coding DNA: TGTGCCAGCAGCCCGGGGTCAGGCGGTTTCACTGAAGCTTTCTTT. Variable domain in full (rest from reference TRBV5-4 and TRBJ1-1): ETGVTQSPTHLIKTRGQQVTLRCSSQSGHNTVSWYQQALGQGPQFIFQYYREEENGRGNFPPRFSGLQFPNYSSELNVNALELDDSALYLCASSPGSGGFTEAFFGQGTRLTVV.

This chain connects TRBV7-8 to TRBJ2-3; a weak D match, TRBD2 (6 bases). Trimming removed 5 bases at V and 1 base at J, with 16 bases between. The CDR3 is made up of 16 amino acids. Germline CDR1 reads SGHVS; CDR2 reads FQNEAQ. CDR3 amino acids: CASSSYRDSGTDTQYF. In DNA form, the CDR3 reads TGTGCCAGCAGCAGTTACCGGGACTCTGGCACAGATACGCAGTATTTT. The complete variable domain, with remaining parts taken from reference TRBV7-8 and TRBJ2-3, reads GAGVSQSPRYKVAKRGQDVALRCDPISGHVSLFWYQQALGQGPEFLTYFQNEAQLDKSGLPSDRFFAERPEGSVSTLKIQRTQQEDSAVYLCASSSYRDSGTDTQYFGPGTRLTVL.

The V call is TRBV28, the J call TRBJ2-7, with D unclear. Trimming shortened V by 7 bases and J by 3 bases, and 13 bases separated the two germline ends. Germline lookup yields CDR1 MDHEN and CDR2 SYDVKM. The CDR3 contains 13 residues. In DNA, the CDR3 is TGTGCCAGCATGCGAGAGACCCTCTACGAGCAGTACTTC. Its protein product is CASMRETLYEQYF.

CDR3 protein: CASSFRGAEAFF. In DNA, the CDR3 is TGTGCCAGCAGCTTTAGGGGGGCTGAAGCTTTCTTT. The rearrangement uses TRBV7-3 and TRBJ1-1; D is possibly TRBD1 (6 bases). Trimming removed 3 bases from V and 6 bases from J, with 8 bases in between. Germline CDR1 SGHTA, CDR2 FQGTGA. The CDR3 covers 12 residues.

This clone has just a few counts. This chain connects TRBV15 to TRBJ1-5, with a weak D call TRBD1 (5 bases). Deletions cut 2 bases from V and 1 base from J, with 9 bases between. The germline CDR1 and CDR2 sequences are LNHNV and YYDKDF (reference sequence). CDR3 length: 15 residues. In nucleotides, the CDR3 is TGTGCCACCAGCAGACAGGGTTTGAGCAATCAGCCCCAGCATTTT. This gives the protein CATSRQGLSNQPQHF. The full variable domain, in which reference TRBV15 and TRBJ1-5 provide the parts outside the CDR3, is DAMVIQNPRYQVTQFGKPVTLSCSQTLNHNVMYWYQQKSSQAPKLLFHYYDKDFNNEADTPDNFQSRRPNTSFCFLDIRSPGLGDTAMYLCATSRQGLSNQPQHFGDGTRLSIL.

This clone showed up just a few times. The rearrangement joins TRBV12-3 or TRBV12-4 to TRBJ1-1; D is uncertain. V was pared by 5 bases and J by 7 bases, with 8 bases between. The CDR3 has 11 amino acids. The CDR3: CASSQWGEAFF. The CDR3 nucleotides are TGTGCCAGCAGTCAGTGGGGTGAAGCTTTCTTT.

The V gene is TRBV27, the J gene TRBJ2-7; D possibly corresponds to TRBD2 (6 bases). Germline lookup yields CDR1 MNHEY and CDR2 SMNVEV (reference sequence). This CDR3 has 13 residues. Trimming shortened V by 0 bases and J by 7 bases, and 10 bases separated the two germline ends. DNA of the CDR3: TGTGCCAGCAGTTTATCGGCTGCGGGGGAGCAGTACTTC. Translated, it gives CASSLSAAGEQYF.

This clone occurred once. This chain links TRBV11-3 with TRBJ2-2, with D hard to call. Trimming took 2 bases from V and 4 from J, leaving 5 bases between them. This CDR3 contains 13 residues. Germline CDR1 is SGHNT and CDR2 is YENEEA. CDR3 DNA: TGTGCCAGCAGCTTATACACCACCGGGGAGCTGTTTTTT. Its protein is CASSLYTTGELFF.

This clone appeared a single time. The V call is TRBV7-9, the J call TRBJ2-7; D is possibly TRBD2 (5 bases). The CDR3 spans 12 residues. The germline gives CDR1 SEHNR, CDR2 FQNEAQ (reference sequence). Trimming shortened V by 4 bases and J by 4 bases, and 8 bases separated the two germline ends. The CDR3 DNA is TGTGCCAGCAGCTCGCGGGCGTACGAGCAGTACTTC. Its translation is CASSSRAYEQYF.

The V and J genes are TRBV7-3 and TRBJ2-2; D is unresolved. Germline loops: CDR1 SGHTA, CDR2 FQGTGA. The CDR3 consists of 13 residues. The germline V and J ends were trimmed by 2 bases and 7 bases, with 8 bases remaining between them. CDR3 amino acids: CASSLGWGGELFF. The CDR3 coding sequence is TGTGCCAGCAGCTTAGGTTGGGGCGGGGAGCTGTTTTTT.

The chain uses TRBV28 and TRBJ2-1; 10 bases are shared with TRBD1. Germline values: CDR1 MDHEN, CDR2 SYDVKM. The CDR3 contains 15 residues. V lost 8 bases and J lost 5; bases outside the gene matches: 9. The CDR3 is CASQSGGQGDNEQFF. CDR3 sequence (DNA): TGTGCCAGCCAATCCGGCGGACAGGGGGACAATGAGCAGTTCTTC.

The chain's CDR3 is CAIAPGGEQYF. In DNA, the CDR3 is TGTGCCATAGCGCCGGGGGGCGAGCAGTACTTC. This chain joins TRBV28 and TRBJ2-7, with 7 bases matching TRBD2. J was trimmed by 6 bases and V by 10 bases; bases with no gene match: 6. Looked up from germline, CDR1 is MDHEN and CDR2 is SYDVKM. CDR3 length: 11 amino acids.

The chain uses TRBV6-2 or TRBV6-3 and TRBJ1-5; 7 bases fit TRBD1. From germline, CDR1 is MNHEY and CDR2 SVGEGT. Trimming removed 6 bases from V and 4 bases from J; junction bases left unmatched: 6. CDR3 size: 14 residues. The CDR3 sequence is CASSRDRENQPQHF. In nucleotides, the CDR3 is TGTGCCAGCAGCAGGGACAGAGAAAATCAGCCCCAGCATTTT.

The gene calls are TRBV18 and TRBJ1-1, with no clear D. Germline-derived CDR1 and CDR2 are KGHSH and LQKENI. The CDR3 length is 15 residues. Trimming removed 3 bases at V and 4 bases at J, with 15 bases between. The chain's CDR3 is CASSPPVLGATEAFF. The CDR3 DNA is TGTGCCAGCTCACCCCCTGTACTGGGTGCCACTGAAGCTTTCTTT.

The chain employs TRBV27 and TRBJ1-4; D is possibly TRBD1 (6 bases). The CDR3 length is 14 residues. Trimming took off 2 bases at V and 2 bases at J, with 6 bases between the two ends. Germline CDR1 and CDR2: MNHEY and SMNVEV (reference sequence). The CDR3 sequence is CASSLRGTNEKLFF. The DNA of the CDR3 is TGTGCCAGCAGTTTAAGGGGGACTAATGAAAAACTGTTTTTT.